One sample yielded the 22 T cell receptor beta chains listed below, sequenced in a study of graft-versus-host responses after intestinal transplantation. Produced via immunoSEQ multiplex PCR; TCRdb's table is partial and in-frame only. The sample has around 96,000 clones, around 90% seen once. The sample consisted of PBMCs, taken approximately 470 days after intestinal transplant. Receptors originate from a human patient who received an intestinal transplant, so some T cells may come from the graft donor.

This chain uses TRBV11-2 with TRBJ2-3; unclear D gene. Germline loops: CDR1 SGHAT, CDR2 FQNNGV. The CDR3 is 16 amino acids. Trimming cost V 2 bases and J 2 bases, with 14 bases left between them. CDR3 bases: TGTGCCAGCAGCTTAAACGGACCCGCCTACACAGATACGCAGTATTTT. This codes for CASSLNGPAYTDTQYF. The whole variable domain, remainder taken from reference TRBV11-2 and TRBJ2-3, is EAGVAQSPRYKIIEKRQSVAFWCNPISGHATLYWYQQILGQGPKLLIQFQNNGVVDDSQLPKDRFSAERLKGVDSTLKIQPAKLEDSAVYLCASSLNGPAYTDTQYFGPGTRLTVL.

The chain employs TRBV6-1 and TRBJ2-5, with 9 bases fitting TRBD1. Germline V gives CDR1 MNHNS, CDR2 SASEGT. This CDR3 comprises 13 residues. Trimming removed 8 bases from V and 5 bases from J; junction bases left unmatched: 6. CDR3 amino acids: CASGTGFGETQYF. In DNA, the CDR3 is TGTGCCAGCGGGACAGGGTTTGGGGAGACCCAGTACTTC.

V and J are TRBV5-6 and TRBJ2-7; D is uncertain. The CDR3 covers 14 residues. Trimming stripped 6 bases from V and 2 bases from J, with 15 bases between. CDR1 is SGHDT and CDR2 is YYEEEE in the germline V gene. Written as DNA, the CDR3 is TGTGCCAGCACCCATTCGGCCCAGGCCTACGAGCAGTACTTC. Protein: CASTHSAQAYEQYF.

The V call is TRBV6-1, the J call TRBJ1-6; 7 positions match TRBD1. The germline V gene encodes CDR1 MNHNS and CDR2 SASEGT. CDR3 length: 14 residues. The V and J ends lost 10 bases and 5 bases, in that order; junction bases with no gene match: 8. In DNA form, the CDR3 reads TGTGCCACACAGGGGAGGTCGGATAATTCACCCCTCCACTTT. This encodes CATQGRSDNSPLHF.

The J gene is TRBJ1-1, the V gene TRBV29-1; weak D call: TRBD1 (6 bases). The germline gives CDR1 SQVTM, CDR2 ANQGSEA. V was pared by 6 bases and J by 4 bases, with 9 bases between. The CDR3 sequence is 11 residues long. The CDR3: CSVSGVTEAFF. The CDR3 DNA reads as TGCAGCGTCTCAGGGGTCACTGAAGCTTTCTTT.

The chain joins TRBV6-6 to TRBJ2-7, with TRBD2 matching over 12 bases. Germline-derived CDR1 and CDR2 are MNHNY and SVGAGI (reference sequence). V lost 5 bases to trimming and J lost 2 bases; unmatched junction nucleotides: 1. This CDR3 region has 14 residues. The CDR3 loop is CASSLAGGPYEQYF. The CDR3 DNA reads as TGTGCCAGCAGTCTAGCGGGGGGGCCCTACGAGCAGTACTTC.

The chain has TRBV11-2 and TRBJ2-3; 8 nucleotides line up with TRBD2. Germline loops: CDR1 SGHAT, CDR2 FQNNGV. The CDR3 runs 15 residues. J lost 4 bases, V lost 5 bases, and 8 bases had no gene match. The CDR3 nucleotides read TGTGCCAGCAGCGACCCTGGGACTAGTTCAGATACGCAGTATTTT. Residues: CASSDPGTSSDTQYF.

The rearrangement links TRBV10-3 to TRBJ2-3; no definite D call. Germline CDR1 is ENHRY and CDR2 is SYGVKD. The V gene lost 4 bases and the J gene lost 3 bases, with 5 bases spanning the gap. CDR3 length: 12 residues. This chain's CDR3 is CAISAGTDTQYF. In DNA, the CDR3 is TGTGCCATCAGTGCGGGTACAGATACGCAGTATTTT.

The chain employs TRBV18 and TRBJ1-2, with 7 bases that match TRBD1. Germline V gene data show CDR1 as KGHSH and CDR2 as LQKENI. V dropped 3 bases and J dropped 2; count of bases not matched to a gene: 9. The CDR3 runs to 16 residues. CDR3 sequence reads: CASSPGQLLANYGYTF. CDR3 sequence (DNA): TGTGCCAGCTCACCGGGACAGCTACTAGCCAACTATGGCTACACCTTC.

V is TRBV19 and J is TRBJ1-4, with no clear D. Trimming shortened V by 11 bases and J by 1 base, and 11 bases separated the two germline ends. The CDR3 has 13 amino acids. Germline values: CDR1 LNHDA, CDR2 SQIVND (reference sequence). The CDR3 region has the DNA TGTGCCGGCGTACGGAAAACTAATGAAAAACTGTTTTTT. This encodes CAGVRKTNEKLFF.

The chain links TRBV27 to TRBJ2-5, with D uncertain. In germline, CDR1 is MNHEY, CDR2 SMNVEV (reference sequence). The CDR3 is 15 amino acids. V was trimmed by 6 bases and J by 2 bases, leaving 16 bases between them. The CDR3 region is CASSRLYSWQETQYF. CDR3 DNA: TGTGCCAGCAGCCGACTTTACTCGTGGCAAGAGACCCAGTACTTC.

The rearrangement links TRBV16 to TRBJ1-6, with TRBD1 as a possible D gene (5 bases). In germline, CDR1 is KGHSY, CDR2 FQNENV. The CDR3 loop spans 13 amino acids. V was pared by 7 bases and J by 4 bases, with 8 bases between. The CDR3 region has the DNA TGTGCCAGCACGGGACTTTATAATTCACCCCTCCACTTT. It codes for CASTGLYNSPLHF. The full variable domain, its missing parts supplied by reference TRBV16 and TRBJ1-6, is GEEVAQTPKHLVRGEGQKAKLYCAPIKGHSYVFWYQQVLKNEFKFLISFQNENVFDETGMPKERFSAKCLPNSPCSLEIQATKLEDSAVYFCASTGLYNSPLHFGNGTRLTVT.

The gene calls are TRBV10-2 and TRBJ1-4, with D perhaps TRBD1 (5 bases). Trimming took 8 bases from V and 10 from J, leaving 17 bases between them. Germline CDR1 and CDR2: WSHSY and SAAADI. CDR3 length: 13 residues. In DNA form, the CDR3 reads TGCGCCAGCGAACGGGACGGGCAGGGAAAACTGTTTTTT. Its protein is CASERDGQGKLFF.

This chain connects TRBV5-1 to TRBJ2-2, with D unresolved. Trimming stripped 0 bases from V and 6 bases from J, with 9 bases between. The CDR3 is 14 amino acids. Per germline, CDR1 SGHRS and CDR2 YFSETQ. CDR3 sequence (DNA): TGCGCCAGCAGCTTGGGACAAAGTGCCGGGGAGCTGTTTTTT. It codes for CASSLGQSAGELFF.

V gene TRBV18 combines with J gene TRBJ1-4; 7 bases map to TRBD1. Germline CDR1 and CDR2: KGHSH and LQKENI. Trimming at V came to 5 bases and at J to 2 bases, leaving 5 bases not matched to a gene. The CDR3 consists of 15 residues. The CDR3 nucleotides read TGTGCCAGCTCAACCACAGGGGCCACTAATGAAAAACTGTTTTTT. The encoded protein is CASSTTGATNEKLFF. Together with reference TRBV18 and TRBJ1-4, the CDR3 gives the full variable domain: NAGVMQNPRHLVRRRGQEARLRCSPMKGHSHVYWYRQLPEEGLKFMVYLQKENIIDESGMPKERFSAEFPKEGPSILRIQQVVRGDSAAYFCASSTTGATNEKLFFGSGTQLSVL.

This chain joins TRBV9 and TRBJ2-1; no definite D call. The V gene lost 0 bases and the J gene lost 7 bases, with 5 bases spanning the gap. This CDR3 contains 12 residues. Germline lookup yields CDR1 SGDLS and CDR2 YYNGEE. CDR3 sequence: CASSVGWNEQFF. The CDR3, as DNA: TGTGCCAGCAGCGTAGGGTGGAATGAGCAGTTCTTC. The whole variable domain, filled in from reference TRBV9 and TRBJ2-1, reads DSGVTQTPKHLITATGQRVTLRCSPRSGDLSVYWYQQSLDQGLQFLIQYYNGEERAKGNILERFSAQQFPDLHSELNLSSLELGDSALYFCASSVGWNEQFFGPGTRLTVL.

J is TRBJ2-2 and V is TRBV29-1; D remains ambiguous. Germline V gene lookup returns CDR1 SQVTM and CDR2 ANQGSEA. The CDR3 runs to 12 residues. Trimming took 3 bases from V and 1 from J, leaving 3 bases between them. CDR3 region: CSVDGNTGELFF. CDR3 nucleotide sequence: TGCAGCGTTGATGGGAACACCGGGGAGCTGTTTTTT.

This clone was counted a few times. The chain combines TRBV2 with TRBJ1-6; the match to TRBD1 covers 7 bases. This CDR3 spans 15 amino acids. Germline-derived CDR1 and CDR2 are SNHLY and FYNNEI. Trimming took 5 bases from V and 7 from J; bases not matched to a gene: 8. CDR3 amino acids: CASSTTGTANSPLHF. The CDR3 nucleotides are TGTGCCAGCAGTACTACTGGGACAGCGAATTCACCCCTCCACTTT.

The V gene is TRBV7-9, the J gene TRBJ2-1; 11 positions match TRBD2. This CDR3 is built from 18 residues. Per the germline V gene, CDR1 is SEHNR and CDR2 is FQNEAQ (reference sequence). V gave up 5 bases and J gave up 8 bases; unmatched junction bases: 17. The CDR3, as DNA: TGTGCCAGCAGCCCTCCGGGGTTAGCGGGGGGGCCAGGTGATGAGCAGTTCTTC. This codes for CASSPPGLAGGPGDEQFF.

The rearrangement links TRBV6-1 to TRBJ1-3, with a possible D match to TRBD1 (5 bases). Germline V gives CDR1 MNHNS, CDR2 SASEGT. The CDR3 spans 17 residues. V dropped 1 base and J dropped 4 bases, with 17 bases sitting between them. CDR3 in amino acids: CASSEVLGGKGGNTIYF. Written as DNA, the CDR3 is TGTGCCAGCAGTGAAGTGTTGGGAGGGAAGGGGGGAAACACCATATATTTT.

The V call is TRBV12-5, the J call TRBJ2-3; D may be TRBD1 (6 bases). Germline CDR1 reads LGHNT; CDR2 reads FRNRAP. Trimming pared 3 bases from V and 4 bases from J, leaving 14 bases between. This CDR3 is 15 amino acids long. The DNA of the CDR3 is TGTGCTAGTGGTTTATCCCTATGGGGGCCAGATACGCAGTATTTT. Translated: CASGLSLWGPDTQYF. Full variable domain (remainder filled in from reference TRBV12-5 and TRBJ2-3): DARVTQTPRHKVTEMGQEVTMRCQPILGHNTVFWYRQTMMQGLELLAYFRNRAPLDDSGMPKDRFSAEMPDATLATLKIQPSEPRDSAVYFCASGLSLWGPDTQYFGPGTRLTVL.

The chain has TRBV6-6 and TRBJ2-2; TRBD1 matches at 7 bases. The J segment lost 1 base and the V segment lost 4 bases, leaving 0 bases of the junction unmatched. The CDR3 is made up of 14 amino acids. The V gene's germline CDR1 is MNHNY and CDR2 SVGAGI (reference sequence). The DNA for the CDR3 is TGTGCCAGCAGTTGGACAGGGAACACCGGGGAGCTGTTTTTT. Translating it yields CASSWTGNTGELFF.